The rows below give T cell receptor beta chains drawn from one sample of a study of cytomegalovirus exposure and HLA in healthy donors. TCRdb's table, derived via immunoSEQ multiplex PCR, lists solely in-frame clones and lacks some. The repertoire has some 80,000 clones, 62% of them found once; the top ten carry 4% to 5.5%. Sequences were obtained from PBMCs. These receptors came from a male donor in good health and CMV-seropositive. Both conserved end residues are part of each CDR3.

V gene	J gene	CDR3 protein
TRBV18	TRBJ2-5	CASSPLAGVKGQETQYF
TRBV9	TRBJ2-3	CASSPGGGGTDTQYF
TRBV15	TRBJ1-5	CATSNGRENQPQHF
TRBV10-3	TRBJ1-2	CAISESSQGPNYGYTF
TRBV7-9	TRBJ1-4	CASSPSRKGQFEKLFF
TRBV19	TRBJ1-2	CASSSLDRDTRGGYTF
TRBV6-5	TRBJ2-7	CASRGTGSYEQYF
TRBV20-1	TRBJ2-1	CSAYQGIRQFF
TRBV30	TRBJ1-2	CAWSVGGVGGYGYTF
TRBV27	TRBJ1-5	CASRPQGGGNQPQHF
TRBV5-1	TRBJ2-2	CASRGGTSGELFF
TRBV4-2	TRBJ2-5	CASSLASGGWETQYF
TRBV20-1	TRBJ1-4	CSARIEKLFF
TRBV7-2	TRBJ2-7	CASSLALRGLREKGWYEQYF
TRBV5-1	TRBJ2-5	CASSPTSGQETQYF
TRBV5-4	TRBJ2-1	CASSPRGSSYNEQFF
TRBV2	TRBJ2-1	CASSALNEQFF
TRBV28	TRBJ2-7	CASSPSGQGSHEQYF
TRBV19	TRBJ2-5	CASRPGQQRETQYF
TRBV2	TRBJ1-5	CASNQGQGLDQPQHF
TRBV6-5	TRBJ1-2	CATGSRALYGYTF
TRBV18	TRBJ1-1	CASSLYRGQVEAFF